This T cell receptor beta chain comes out of a study of T cells in localized non-small cell lung cancer. Overall study findings and caveats: The study detected a median approximately 50 of the top 100 tumor clones in adjacent lung. Uninvolved adjacent lung, not tumor, had the highest T cell clonality.

Concerning this clone itself: Its antigen is currently unknown.

The CDR3 runs 15 residues. Germline-derived CDR1 and CDR2 are MNHNY and SVGAGI (reference sequence). V lost 5 bases to trimming and J lost 2 bases; unmatched junction nucleotides: 6. Libraries were prepared by immunoSEQ multiplex PCR; TCRdb keeps only in-frame clonotypes and omits some of them. The profile covers roughly 35,000 clones, with approximately 90% appearing a single time and 2.1% taken by the ten largest. V is TRBV6-6 and J is TRBJ1-5, with 7 bases fitting TRBD1. The sequencing used peripheral blood, collected before any cancer treatment. The TCR was taken from a female donor over 55 with stage I lung adenocarcinoma. CDR3 loop: CASSSAGTGNQPQHF. CDR3 coding DNA: TGTGCCAGCAGTAGCGCCGGGACAGGCAATCAGCCCCAGCATTTT.